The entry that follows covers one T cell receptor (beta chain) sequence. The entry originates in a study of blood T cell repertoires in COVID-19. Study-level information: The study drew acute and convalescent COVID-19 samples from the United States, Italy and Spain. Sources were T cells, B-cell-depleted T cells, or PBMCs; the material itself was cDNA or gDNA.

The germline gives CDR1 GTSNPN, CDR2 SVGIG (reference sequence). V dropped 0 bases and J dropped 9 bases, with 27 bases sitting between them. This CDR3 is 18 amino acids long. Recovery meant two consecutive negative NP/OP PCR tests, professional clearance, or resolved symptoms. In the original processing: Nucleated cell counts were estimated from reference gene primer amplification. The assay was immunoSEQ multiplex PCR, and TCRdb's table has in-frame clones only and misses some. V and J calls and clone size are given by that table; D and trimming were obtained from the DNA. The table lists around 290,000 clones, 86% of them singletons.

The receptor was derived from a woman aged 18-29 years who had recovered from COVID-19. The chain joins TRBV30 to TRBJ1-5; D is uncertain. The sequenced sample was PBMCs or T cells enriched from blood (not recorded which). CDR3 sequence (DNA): TGTGCCTGGAGTGTATCCCGGAGAGGGCCCTTTAGTGATCGGCCCCAGCATTTT. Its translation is CAWSVSRRGPFSDRPQHF.